This TCR beta chain was documented in a study of cytomegalovirus exposure and HLA in healthy donors. Findings and caveats of the study: Usually a TCR sequence was rare, but some public TCRs were found in many donors. V- and J-gene trimming in TCR beta was tied to a missense DCLRE1C variant by an analysis performed later.

PCR was performed using 60 Vbeta and 13 Jbeta primers. Clones were read by immunoSEQ multiplex PCR, and TCRdb kept only the in-frame ones, dropping some. Of some 120,000 clones in the sample, around 70% were seen once. This clone was seen more than once but under ten times. Its antigen is not identified. The sequencing sample was made of PBMCs. This TCR came from a woman in her thirties or forties in good health and CMV-seronegative.

The CDR3 spells CASRNGFYTEAFF. The CDR3 DNA is TGTGCCAGCAGAAACGGGTTCTACACTGAAGCTTTCTTT. The rearrangement uses TRBV6-5 and TRBJ1-1; D not resolved. This CDR3 has 13 amino acids. Germline V gives CDR1 MNHEY, CDR2 SVGAGI. Trimming pared 6 bases from V and 3 bases from J, leaving 11 bases between.